These 6 T cell receptor beta chains were all obtained from the same sample, sequenced in a study of cytomegalovirus exposure and HLA in healthy donors. Here immunoSEQ multiplex PCR was the method, and the copy in TCRdb shows in-frame clones only, minus some. This sample has some 180,000 clones, with roughly 86% found just once. The sample consisted of PBMCs. Every receptor here comes from a man younger than 45 in good health and CMV-seropositive.

The chain has TRBV27 and TRBJ1-5; perhaps TRBD1 as D (5 bases). The CDR3 has 15 residues. With 6 bases removed from V and 1 base from J, the gap between germline ends came to 13 bases. CDR1 MNHEY and CDR2 SMNVEV come from the germline V gene (reference sequence). CDR3 sequence reads: CASSWGGVSNQPQHF. CDR3 nucleotides: TGTGCCAGCAGCTGGGGAGGGGTCAGCAATCAGCCCCAGCATTTT.

V gene TRBV5-1 combines with J gene TRBJ2-5, with 7 bases fitting TRBD1. Germline V gives CDR1 SGHRS, CDR2 YFSETQ. This CDR3 contains 13 residues. After removal of 4 bases from V and 1 base from J, the junction contained 1 base not matched to a gene. The CDR3 DNA sequence: TGCGCCAGCAGCCGGGACAGCCAAGAGACCCAGTACTTC. Translating it yields CASSRDSQETQYF.

The CDR3 coding sequence is TGTGCCACCGAGACCAGAGAGATTTACAATGAGCAGTTCTTC. Amino acids: CATETREIYNEQFF. The rearrangement links TRBV7-2 to TRBJ2-1; D is undetermined. The CDR3 is 14 residues long. Trimming took off 10 bases at V and 4 bases at J, with 17 bases between the two ends. Per the germline V gene, CDR1 is SGHTA and CDR2 is FQGNSA.

This clone was seen once. One junction end disagrees with the germline gene, perhaps due to a read error. The rearrangement joins TRBV5-5 to TRBJ2-7; 8 nucleotides agree with TRBD1. Germline V gene sequence: CDR1 SGHKS, CDR2 YYEKEE (reference sequence). The CDR3 is made up of 13 amino acids. The CDR3 is CASSQDRVGMSSF. Written as DNA, the CDR3 is TGTGCCAGCAGTCAGGACAGGGTCGGGATGTCAAGCTTC.

This chain connects TRBV6-5 to TRBJ2-7; perhaps TRBD2 as D (6 bases). The CDR3 loop spans 15 amino acids. Trimming removed 0 bases from V and 7 bases from J, with 16 bases in between. Germline lookup yields CDR1 MNHEY and CDR2 SVGAGI. CDR3 sequence (DNA): TGTGCCAGCAGTTACTCGTTGGGGGGACTTGGGGAGCAGTACTTC. This sequence encodes CASSYSLGGLGEQYF.

The chain combines TRBV6-5 with TRBJ1-6; D might be TRBD1 (5 bases). The ends were cut back, 0 bases at V and 6 bases at J, with 9 bases in the middle. The CDR3 covers 15 residues. Germline V CDR1 and CDR2: MNHEY, SVGAGI. The CDR3 nucleotides read TGTGCCAGCAGTTACTCGAACAGGTTTAATTCACCCCTCCACTTT. It yields the protein CASSYSNRFNSPLHF.